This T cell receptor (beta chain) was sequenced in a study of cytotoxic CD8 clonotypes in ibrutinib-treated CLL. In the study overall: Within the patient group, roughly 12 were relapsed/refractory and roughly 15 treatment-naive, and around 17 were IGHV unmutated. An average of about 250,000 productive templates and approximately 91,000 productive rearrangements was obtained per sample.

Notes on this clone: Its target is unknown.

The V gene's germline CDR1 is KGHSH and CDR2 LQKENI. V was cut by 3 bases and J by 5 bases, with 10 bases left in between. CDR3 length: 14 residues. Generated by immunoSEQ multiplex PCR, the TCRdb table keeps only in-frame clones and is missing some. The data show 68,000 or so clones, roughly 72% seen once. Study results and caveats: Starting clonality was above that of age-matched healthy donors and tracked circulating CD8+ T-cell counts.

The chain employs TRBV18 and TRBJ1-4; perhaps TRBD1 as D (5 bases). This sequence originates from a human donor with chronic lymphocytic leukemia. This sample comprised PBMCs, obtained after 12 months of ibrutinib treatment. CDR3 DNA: TGTGCCAGCTCACCCGGGGCTCAAAATGAAAAACTGTTTTTT. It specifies CASSPGAQNEKLFF.